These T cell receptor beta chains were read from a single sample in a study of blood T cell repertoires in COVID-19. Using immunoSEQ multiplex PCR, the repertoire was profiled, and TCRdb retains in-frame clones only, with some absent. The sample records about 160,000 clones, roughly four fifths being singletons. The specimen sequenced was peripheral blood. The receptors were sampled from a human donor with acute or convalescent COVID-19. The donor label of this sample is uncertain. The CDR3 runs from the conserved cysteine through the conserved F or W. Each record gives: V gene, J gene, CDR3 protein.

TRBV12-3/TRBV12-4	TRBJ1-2	CASSPEQGHGYTF
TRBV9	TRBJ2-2	CASSAQGARNTGELFF
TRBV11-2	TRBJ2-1	CASSLGRTSIRGRNEQFF
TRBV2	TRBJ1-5	CASSTEGGNQPQHF
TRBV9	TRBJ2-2	CASSVAGTGEPFF
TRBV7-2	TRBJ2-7	CASAWDREYEQYF
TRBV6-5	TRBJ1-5	CASSSDRGSNQPQHF
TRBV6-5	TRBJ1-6	CASSYSTGTSPLHF
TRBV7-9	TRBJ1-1	CASSLSRAQNTEAFF
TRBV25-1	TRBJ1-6	CASSEQFYNSPLHF
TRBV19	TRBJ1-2	CASGYGRGPAGYTF
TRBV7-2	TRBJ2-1	CASSTSDRGYYNEQFF
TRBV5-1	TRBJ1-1	CASSLGGGSLAEAFF
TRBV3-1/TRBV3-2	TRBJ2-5	CASSQPQASAQETQYF
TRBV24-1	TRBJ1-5	CATSAAGDSQPQHF
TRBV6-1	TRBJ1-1	CASSDRGRGTEAFF
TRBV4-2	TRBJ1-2	CASSQGTGSYGYTF
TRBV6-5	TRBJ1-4	CASSYVGAPNEKLFF
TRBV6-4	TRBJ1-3	CASSVTGTGDGGNTIYF
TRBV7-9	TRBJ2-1	CASSLALAGVDEQFF
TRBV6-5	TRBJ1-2	CASRHTTGVNYGYTF
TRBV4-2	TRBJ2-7	CASNRARDSTYEQYF
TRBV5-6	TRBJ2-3	CASSETQSTDTQYF
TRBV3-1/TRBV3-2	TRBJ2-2	CASSPVSAWSTGELFF
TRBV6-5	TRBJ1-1	CASSQRGTEAFF
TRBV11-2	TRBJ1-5	CASSLEAGSPQHF